The rows below give T cell receptor beta chains drawn from one sample of a study of cytomegalovirus exposure and HLA in healthy donors. The protocol was immunoSEQ multiplex PCR, while the TCRdb copy is restricted to in-frame clones and leaves out a portion. Altogether 160,000 or so clones are present, 65% to 80% being singletons, with the ten largest covering around 7%. Sequencing was done on a sample of PBMCs. The receptors were gathered from a middle-aged woman in good health and CMV-seropositive. CDR3s leave out the opening cysteine and the closing phenylalanine or tryptophan. A D gene is named only where the DNA matches it firmly.

D: NA
V: TRBV5-1
J: NA
CDR3: ASNPSRGSSYEQY

D: NA
V: TRBV4-1
J: TRBJ1-4
CDR3: ASSQPQEKLF

D: NA
V: TRBV9
J: TRBJ1-1
CDR3: ASSVVSYTEAF

D: TRBD1
V: TRBV5-1
J: TRBJ1-1
CDR3: ASSPDRGNTEAF

D: NA
V: TRBV28
J: TRBJ2-7
CDR3: ASSPPGGYEQY

D: TRBD2
V: TRBV2
J: TRBJ2-3
CDR3: ASRVRLAGTDTQY

D: NA
V: TRBV5-1
J: TRBJ2-5
CDR3: ASSLVAEETQY

D: TRBD2
V: TRBV4-3
J: TRBJ2-2
CDR3: ASSRQAGRANTGELF

D: NA
V: TRBV7-2
J: TRBJ1-1
CDR3: ASSLSQNTEAF

D: TRBD1
V: TRBV19
J: TRBJ1-1
CDR3: ASSPRQGFSTEAF

D: NA
V: TRBV2
J: TRBJ2-4
CDR3: ASTGPVSSGTGLSAKNSQY

D: NA
V: TRBV30
J: TRBJ1-2
CDR3: AWRAKGMQGYT

D: NA
V: TRBV6-1
J: TRBJ1-1
CDR3: ASSPRTWTDEAF

D: TRBD2
V: TRBV4-1
J: TRBJ2-2
CDR3: ASSSGGILTGELF

D: TRBD1
V: TRBV7-8
J: TRBJ1-2
CDR3: ASSGWTGGSYGYT

D: NA
V: TRBV4-1
J: TRBJ2-1
CDR3: ASSQGTANNEQF

D: NA
V: TRBV9
J: TRBJ1-6
CDR3: ASSVAVQNSPLH

D: NA
V: TRBV18
J: TRBJ2-7
CDR3: ASSPRTNYEQY

D: TRBD2
V: TRBV30
J: TRBJ2-1
CDR3: ACHLGAGGPYEQF

D: NA
V: TRBV30
J: TRBJ2-2
CDR3: AWSVIGYTGELF

D: TRBD1
V: TRBV7-8
J: TRBJ1-6
CDR3: ASSLSGTGYSPLH

D: NA
V: TRBV27
J: TRBJ1-2
CDR3: ASSLQGGYGYT

D: NA
V: TRBV11-3
J: TRBJ2-3
CDR3: AARQGKDTQY

D: TRBD1
V: TRBV30
J: TRBJ2-2
CDR3: AWVTGGMDTGELF

D: NA
V: TRBV10-3
J: TRBJ2-5
CDR3: AIRLTAQETQY

D: NA
V: TRBV29-1
J: TRBJ1-1
CDR3: SVVGGERGTGLNTEAF

D: NA
V: TRBV10-3
J: TRBJ1-1
CDR3: AISETLLTGGSTEAF

D: TRBD2
V: TRBV6-4
J: TRBJ2-1
CDR3: ASSLAGDYNEQF

D: NA
V: TRBV27
J: TRBJ2-2
CDR3: ASSLSKGGDFEELF

D: NA
V: TRBV27
J: TRBJ1-2
CDR3: ASSPSFKLGHGYT

D: TRBD1
V: TRBV7-2
J: TRBJ1-2
CDR3: ASSSDREGSGYT

D: NA
V: TRBV19
J: TRBJ2-1
CDR3: ASSRVGAYNEQF

D: NA
V: TRBV30
J: TRBJ1-3
CDR3: AWSSGVANTIY

D: TRBD2
V: TRBV7-3
J: TRBJ2-3
CDR3: ASSSSGTSGGGGTDTQY

D: NA
V: TRBV23-1
J: TRBJ1-2
CDR3: ASSQRGYGYT

D: NA
V: TRBV6-6
J: TRBJ1-2
CDR3: ATQGFGSYGYT

D: NA
V: TRBV7-6
J: TRBJ2-7
CDR3: ASSPREGYEQY

D: NA
V: TRBV29-1
J: TRBJ1-1
CDR3: SVDRGGMNTEAF

D: NA
V: TRBV27
J: TRBJ2-1
CDR3: ASSLDPPTPVGNEQF

D: NA
V: TRBV7-8
J: TRBJ1-5
CDR3: ASGQISNQPQH

D: NA
V: TRBV2
J: TRBJ1-6
CDR3: ASSESGRNSPLH

D: TRBD1
V: TRBV5-1
J: TRBJ2-3
CDR3: ASSRDSSTDTQY

D: NA
V: TRBV6-5
J: TRBJ1-5
CDR3: ASRRGGSGQPQH

D: NA
V: TRBV7-9
J: TRBJ2-1
CDR3: ASSPTLSGSYNEQF

D: NA
V: TRBV4-1
J: TRBJ1-6
CDR3: ASSQADSNSPLH

D: NA
V: TRBV5-1
J: TRBJ2-3
CDR3: ASSSQGDTQY

D: NA
V: TRBV9
J: TRBJ2-3
CDR3: ASSRGSTDTQY

D: NA
V: TRBV30
J: TRBJ1-1
CDR3: AWAGGPTEAF

D: TRBD1
V: TRBV6-5
J: TRBJ2-7
CDR3: ASRRDRGYEQY

D: NA
V: TRBV30
J: TRBJ1-5
CDR3: AWSGDSYQPQH

D: TRBD1
V: TRBV27
J: TRBJ1-2
CDR3: ASSLTRTGDYGYT

D: NA
V: TRBV5-6
J: TRBJ2-1
CDR3: ASRRGDRHNEQF

D: NA
V: TRBV5-1
J: TRBJ1-2
CDR3: ASRQDTGNYGYT

D: NA
V: TRBV13
J: TRBJ2-7
CDR3: ASSSRHSYEQY

D: TRBD1
V: TRBV5-1
J: TRBJ2-1
CDR3: ASSLTGTGVDEQF

D: NA
V: TRBV11-3
J: TRBJ1-1
CDR3: VSSLGGVNTEAF

D: TRBD1
V: TRBV19
J: TRBJ1-5
CDR3: ASSIVSGTGNQPQH

D: NA
V: TRBV5-1
J: TRBJ1-6
CDR3: ASSRAQGRDSPLH

D: NA
V: TRBV6-1
J: TRBJ1-6
CDR3: ASSDEQGVWDSPLH